This record concerns one T cell receptor beta chain sequence. Its antigen is as yet unknown. These data belong to a study of cytomegalovirus exposure and HLA in healthy donors. The CDR3 extends over 16 amino acids. The germline gives CDR1 LNHNV, CDR2 YYDKDF (reference sequence). J gave up 9 bases and V 0 bases, and 11 bases lay outside the gene matches. Clones were sequenced by immunoSEQ multiplex PCR, and TCRdb holds only the in-frame ones, with some missing. The sample holds a few hundred thousand clones, 70% to 90% seen once. Findings of the study overall: High specificity and sensitivity for cytomegalovirus status were reported for the classifier. Cytomegalovirus association was listed for about 150 TCR beta chains.

The clonotype was recovered from a man aged 25-45 years in good health and CMV-seronegative. V usage is TRBV15 and J usage is TRBJ1-2; the match to TRBD1 covers 9 bases. Sequencing was performed on PBMCs. CDR3 nucleotides: TGTGCCACCAGCAGAGATTGGGGACAGGGATATTTCCGCTACACCTTC. It translates to CATSRDWGQGYFRYTF. The full variable domain, with the rest looked up from reference TRBV15 and TRBJ1-2, is DAMVIQNPRYQVTQFGKPVTLSCSQTLNHNVMYWYQQKSSQAPKLLFHYYDKDFNNEADTPDNFQSRRPNTSFCFLDIRSPGLGDTAMYLCATSRDWGQGYFRYTFGSGTRLTVV.